The sequence of this T cell receptor (beta chain) was determined in a study of regulatory dendritic cells for organ transplantation. Remarks on this clone: Its target is not known.

Study-wide findings and caveats: Naive CD4+ and CD8+ repertoires were highly diverse; memory CD8+ was most oligoclonal.

Profiling relied on immunoSEQ multiplex PCR, and the TCRdb table lists in-frame clones only, not all of them. Of 29,000 or so clones listed, about 75% are singletons. J gave up 6 bases and V 3 bases, and 5 bases lay outside the gene matches. In germline, CDR1 is SGHRS, CDR2 YFSETQ. The CDR3 runs to 14 residues. Memory T cells were CD45RO+, naive were CD45RA+, sorted by FACS. The chain employs TRBV5-1 and TRBJ2-3, with 9 bases aligning to TRBD1. The clonotype comes from a human donor in good health. Sequencing used memory CD4+ T cells from blood. The sample's subset: CD45RO+ memory T cells. CDR3 sequence (DNA): TGCGCCAGCAGCTACGGACAGGGGAGGGATACGCAGTATTTT. Amino acid sequence: CASSYGQGRDTQYF. Based on the CDR3 plus reference TRBV5-1 and TRBJ2-3, the full variable domain is KAGVTQTPRYLIKTRGQQVTLSCSPISGHRSVSWYQQTPGQGLQFLFEYFSETQRNKGNFPGRFSGRQFSNSRSEMNVSTLELGDSALYLCASSYGQGRDTQYFGPGTRLTVL.